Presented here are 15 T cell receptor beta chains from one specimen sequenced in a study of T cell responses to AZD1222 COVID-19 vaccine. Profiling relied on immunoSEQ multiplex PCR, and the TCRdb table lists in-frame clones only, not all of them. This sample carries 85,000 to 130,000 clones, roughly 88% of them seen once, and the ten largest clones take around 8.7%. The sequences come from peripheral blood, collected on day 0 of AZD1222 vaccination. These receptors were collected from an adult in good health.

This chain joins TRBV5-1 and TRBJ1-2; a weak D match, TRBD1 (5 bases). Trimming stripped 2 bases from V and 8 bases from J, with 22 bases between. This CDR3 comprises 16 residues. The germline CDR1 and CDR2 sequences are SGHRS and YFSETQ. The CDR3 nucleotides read TGCGCCAGCAGCTTAAGGTTGCAGGGTACTCGCTCCGGCTACACCTTC. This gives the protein CASSLRLQGTRSGYTF.

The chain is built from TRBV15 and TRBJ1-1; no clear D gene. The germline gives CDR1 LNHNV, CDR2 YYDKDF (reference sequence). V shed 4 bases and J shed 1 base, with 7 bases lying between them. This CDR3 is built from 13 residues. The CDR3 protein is CATSNRRNTEAFF. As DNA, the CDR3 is TGTGCCACCAGCAATAGGCGGAACACTGAAGCTTTCTTT.

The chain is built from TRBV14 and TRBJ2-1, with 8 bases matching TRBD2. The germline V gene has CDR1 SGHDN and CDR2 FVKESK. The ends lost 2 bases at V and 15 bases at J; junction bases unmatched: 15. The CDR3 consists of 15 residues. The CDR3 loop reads CASSQSSARSGRSFF. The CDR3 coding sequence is TGTGCCAGCAGCCAATCATCCGCTAGAAGCGGGAGATCGTTCTTC.

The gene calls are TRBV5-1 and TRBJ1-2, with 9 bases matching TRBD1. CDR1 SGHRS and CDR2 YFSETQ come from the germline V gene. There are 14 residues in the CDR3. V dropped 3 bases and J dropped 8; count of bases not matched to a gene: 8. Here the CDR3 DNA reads TGCGCCAGCAGCTACGTACAGGGGGCGGGCGGCTACACCTTC. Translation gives CASSYVQGAGGYTF.

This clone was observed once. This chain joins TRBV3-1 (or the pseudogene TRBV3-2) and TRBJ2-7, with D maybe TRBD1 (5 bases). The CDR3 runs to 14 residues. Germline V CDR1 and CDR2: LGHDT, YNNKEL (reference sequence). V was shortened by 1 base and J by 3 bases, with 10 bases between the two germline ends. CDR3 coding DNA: TGTGCCAGCAGCCAAGGTTGGACAAACTACGAGCAGTACTTC. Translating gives CASSQGWTNYEQYF.

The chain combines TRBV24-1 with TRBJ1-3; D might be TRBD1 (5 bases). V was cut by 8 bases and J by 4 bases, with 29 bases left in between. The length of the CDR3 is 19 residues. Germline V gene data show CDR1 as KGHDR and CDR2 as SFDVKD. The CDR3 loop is CATTEPRKFQGADGNTIYF. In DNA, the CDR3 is TGTGCCACCACCGAACCCCGCAAGTTTCAGGGTGCGGACGGAAACACCATATATTTT.

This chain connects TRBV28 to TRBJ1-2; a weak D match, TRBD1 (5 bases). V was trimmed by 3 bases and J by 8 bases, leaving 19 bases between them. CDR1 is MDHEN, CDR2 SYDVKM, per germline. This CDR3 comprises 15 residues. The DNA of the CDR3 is TGTGCCAGCAGTTTGGCCGGGACGACTTTAGAGGGCTACACCTTC. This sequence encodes CASSLAGTTLEGYTF.

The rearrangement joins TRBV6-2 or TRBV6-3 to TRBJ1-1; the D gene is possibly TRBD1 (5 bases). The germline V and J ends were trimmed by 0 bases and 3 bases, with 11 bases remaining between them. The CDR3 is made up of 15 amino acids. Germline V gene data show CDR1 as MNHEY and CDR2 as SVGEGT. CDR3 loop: CASSYSQGEYTEAFF. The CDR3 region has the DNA TGTGCCAGCAGTTACTCCCAGGGTGAGTACACTGAAGCTTTCTTT.

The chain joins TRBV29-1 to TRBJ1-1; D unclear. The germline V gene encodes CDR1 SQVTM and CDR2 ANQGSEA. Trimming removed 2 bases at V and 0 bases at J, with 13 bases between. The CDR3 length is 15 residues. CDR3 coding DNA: TGCAGCGTTGAACGTGTCGGGGTCTTGAACACTGAAGCTTTCTTT. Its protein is CSVERVGVLNTEAFF.

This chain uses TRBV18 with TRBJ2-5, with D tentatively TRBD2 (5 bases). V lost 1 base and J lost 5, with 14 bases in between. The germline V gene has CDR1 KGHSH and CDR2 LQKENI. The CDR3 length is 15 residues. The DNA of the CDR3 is TGTGCCAGCTCACCACGGAGGACCCTCGGGGAGACCCAGTACTTC. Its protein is CASSPRRTLGETQYF.

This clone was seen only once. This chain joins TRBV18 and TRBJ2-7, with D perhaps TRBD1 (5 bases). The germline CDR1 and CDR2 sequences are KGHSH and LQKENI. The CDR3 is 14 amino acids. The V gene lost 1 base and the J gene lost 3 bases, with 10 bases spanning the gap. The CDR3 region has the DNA TGTGCCAGCTCACCACAGGGGCTCAGCTACGAGCAGTACTTC. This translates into CASSPQGLSYEQYF.

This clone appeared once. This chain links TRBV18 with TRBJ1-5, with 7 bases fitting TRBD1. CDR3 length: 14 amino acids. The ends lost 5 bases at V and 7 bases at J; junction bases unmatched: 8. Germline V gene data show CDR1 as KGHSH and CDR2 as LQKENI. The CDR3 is CASSTRQGEQPQHF. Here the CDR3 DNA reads TGTGCCAGCTCAACACGACAGGGCGAGCAGCCCCAGCATTTT.

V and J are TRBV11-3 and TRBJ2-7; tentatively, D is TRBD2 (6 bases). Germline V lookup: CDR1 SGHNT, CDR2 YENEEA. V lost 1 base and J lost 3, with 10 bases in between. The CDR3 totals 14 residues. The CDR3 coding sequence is TGTGCCAGCAGCTTAGCGGGAGAGGACTACGAGCAGTACTTC. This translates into CASSLAGEDYEQYF.

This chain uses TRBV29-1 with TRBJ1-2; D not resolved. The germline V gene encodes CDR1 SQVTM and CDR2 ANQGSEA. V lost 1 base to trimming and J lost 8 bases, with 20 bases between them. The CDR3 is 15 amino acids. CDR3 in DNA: TGCAGCGTTGAAGCTGGTCAGGCAGGTATGAAAGGCTACACCTTC. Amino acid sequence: CSVEAGQAGMKGYTF. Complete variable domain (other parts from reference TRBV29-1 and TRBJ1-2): SAVISQKPSRDICQRGTSLTIQCQVDSQVTMMFWYRQQPGQSLTLIATANQGSEATYESGFVIDKFPISRPNLTFSTLTVSNMSPEDSSIYLCSVEAGQAGMKGYTFGSGTRLTVV.

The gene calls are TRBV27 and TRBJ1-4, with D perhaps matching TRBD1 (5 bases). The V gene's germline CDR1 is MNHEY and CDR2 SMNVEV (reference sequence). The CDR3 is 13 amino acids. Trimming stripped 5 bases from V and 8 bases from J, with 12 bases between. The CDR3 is CASSPLGREKLFF. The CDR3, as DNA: TGTGCCAGCAGTCCCCTGGGGCGGGAAAAACTGTTTTTT.